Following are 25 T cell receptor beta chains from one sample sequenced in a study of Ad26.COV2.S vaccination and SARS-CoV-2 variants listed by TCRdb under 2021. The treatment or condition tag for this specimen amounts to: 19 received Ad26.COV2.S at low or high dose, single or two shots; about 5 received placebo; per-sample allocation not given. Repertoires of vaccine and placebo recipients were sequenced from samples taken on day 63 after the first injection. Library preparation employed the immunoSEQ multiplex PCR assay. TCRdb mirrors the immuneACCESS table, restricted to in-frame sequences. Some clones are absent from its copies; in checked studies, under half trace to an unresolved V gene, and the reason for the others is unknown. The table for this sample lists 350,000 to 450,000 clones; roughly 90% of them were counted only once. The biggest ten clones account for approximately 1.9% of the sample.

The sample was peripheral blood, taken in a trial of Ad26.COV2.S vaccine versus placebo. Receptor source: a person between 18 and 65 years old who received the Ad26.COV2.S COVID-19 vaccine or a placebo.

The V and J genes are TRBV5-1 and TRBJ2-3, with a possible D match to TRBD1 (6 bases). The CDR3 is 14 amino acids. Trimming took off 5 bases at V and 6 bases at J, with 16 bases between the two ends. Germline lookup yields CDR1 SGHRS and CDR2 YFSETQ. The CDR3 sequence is CASRRTGSQDTQYF. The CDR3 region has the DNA TGCGCCAGCAGAAGAACAGGGTCTCAGGATACGCAGTATTTT.

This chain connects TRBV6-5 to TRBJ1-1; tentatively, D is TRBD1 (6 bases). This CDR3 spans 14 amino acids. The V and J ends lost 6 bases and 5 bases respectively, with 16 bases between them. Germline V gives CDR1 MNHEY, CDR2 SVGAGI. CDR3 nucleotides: TGTGCCAGCAGGCCCCAGGGAGGGGGGACTGAAGCTTTCTTT. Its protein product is CASRPQGGGTEAFF.

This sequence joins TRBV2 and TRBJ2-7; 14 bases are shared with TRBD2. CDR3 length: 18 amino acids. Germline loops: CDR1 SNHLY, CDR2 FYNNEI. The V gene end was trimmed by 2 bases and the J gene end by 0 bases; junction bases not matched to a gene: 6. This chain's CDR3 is CASSETRLAGGSSYEQYF. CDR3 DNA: TGTGCCAGCAGTGAAACCCGACTAGCGGGAGGGAGCTCCTACGAGCAGTACTTC. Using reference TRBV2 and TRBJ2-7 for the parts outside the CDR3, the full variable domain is EPEVTQTPSHQVTQMGQEVILRCVPISNHLYFYWYRQILGQKVEFLVSFYNNEISEKSEIFDDQFSVERPDGSNFTLKIRSTKLEDSAMYFCASSETRLAGGSSYEQYFGPGTRLTVT.

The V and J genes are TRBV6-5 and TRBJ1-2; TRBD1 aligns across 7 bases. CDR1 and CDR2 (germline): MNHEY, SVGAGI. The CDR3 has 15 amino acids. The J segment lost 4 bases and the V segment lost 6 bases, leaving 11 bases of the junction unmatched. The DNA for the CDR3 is TGTGCCAGCAGCATTTACGGGACAGCGCTCTATGGCTACACCTTC. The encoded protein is CASSIYGTALYGYTF.

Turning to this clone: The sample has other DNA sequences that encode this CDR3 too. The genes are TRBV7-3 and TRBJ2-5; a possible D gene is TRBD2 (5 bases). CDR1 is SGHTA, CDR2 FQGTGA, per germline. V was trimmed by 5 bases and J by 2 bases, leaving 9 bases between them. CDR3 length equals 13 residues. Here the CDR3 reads CASSLQRQETQYF. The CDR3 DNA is TGTGCCAGCAGCCTCCAGCGGCAAGAGACCCAGTACTTC.

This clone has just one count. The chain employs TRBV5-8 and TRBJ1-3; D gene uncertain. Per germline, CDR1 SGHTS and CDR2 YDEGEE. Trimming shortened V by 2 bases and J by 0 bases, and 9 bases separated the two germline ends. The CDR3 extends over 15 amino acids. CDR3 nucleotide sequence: TGTGCCAGCAGCTTAGACGCGCACTCTGGAAACACCATATATTTT. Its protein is CASSLDAHSGNTIYF.

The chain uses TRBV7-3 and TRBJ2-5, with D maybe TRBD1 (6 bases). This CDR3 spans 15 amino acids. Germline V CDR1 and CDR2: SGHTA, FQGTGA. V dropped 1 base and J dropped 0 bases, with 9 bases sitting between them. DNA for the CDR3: TGTGCCAGCAGCTTAAACGCAGGGGACCAAGAGACCCAGTACTTC. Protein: CASSLNAGDQETQYF.

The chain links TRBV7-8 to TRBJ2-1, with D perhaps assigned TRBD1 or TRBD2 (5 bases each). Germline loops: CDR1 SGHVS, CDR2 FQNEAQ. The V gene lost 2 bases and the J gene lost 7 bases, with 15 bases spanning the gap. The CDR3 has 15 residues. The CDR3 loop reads CASSLYQGVINEQFF. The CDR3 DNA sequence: TGTGCCAGCAGCTTATACCAGGGAGTAATAAATGAGCAGTTCTTC.

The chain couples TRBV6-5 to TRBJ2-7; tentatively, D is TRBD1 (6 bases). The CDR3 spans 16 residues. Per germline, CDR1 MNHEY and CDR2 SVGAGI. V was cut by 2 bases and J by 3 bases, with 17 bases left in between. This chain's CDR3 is CASSYLGHRADYEQYF. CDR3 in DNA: TGTGCCAGCAGTTACCTAGGACACAGGGCAGACTACGAGCAGTACTTC.

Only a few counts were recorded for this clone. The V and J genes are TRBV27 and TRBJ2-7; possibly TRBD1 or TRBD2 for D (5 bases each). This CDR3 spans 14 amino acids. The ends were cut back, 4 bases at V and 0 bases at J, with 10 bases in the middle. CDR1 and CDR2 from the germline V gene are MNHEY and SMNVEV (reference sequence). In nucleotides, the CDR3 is TGTGCCAGCAGTTCTGGGACCTTCTCCTACGAGCAGTACTTC. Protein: CASSSGTFSYEQYF.

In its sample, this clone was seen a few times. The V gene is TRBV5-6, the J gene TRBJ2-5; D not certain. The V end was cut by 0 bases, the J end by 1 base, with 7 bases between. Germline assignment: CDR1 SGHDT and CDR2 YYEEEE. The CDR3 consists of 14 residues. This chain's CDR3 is CASSLGGVQETQYF. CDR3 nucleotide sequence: TGTGCCAGCAGCTTGGGTGGGGTCCAAGAGACCCAGTACTTC.

CDR3 DNA: TGTGCCAGCAGGGATCCGGGACAGGTCCCCGGTGAGCAGTTCTTC. Encoded protein: CASRDPGQVPGEQFF. The chain couples TRBV6-5 to TRBJ2-1, with 8 bases aligning to TRBD1. There are 15 residues in the CDR3. Per the germline V gene, CDR1 is MNHEY and CDR2 is SVGAGI. J gave up 9 bases and V 6 bases, and 13 bases lay outside the gene matches.

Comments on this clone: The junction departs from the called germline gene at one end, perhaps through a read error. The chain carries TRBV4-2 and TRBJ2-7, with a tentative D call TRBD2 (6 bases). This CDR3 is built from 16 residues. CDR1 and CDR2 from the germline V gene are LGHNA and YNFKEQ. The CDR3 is CTSSPEPGATSYEQYF. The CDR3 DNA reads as TGTACCAGCAGCCCGGAGCCGGGAGCCACCTCCTACGAGCAGTACTTC.

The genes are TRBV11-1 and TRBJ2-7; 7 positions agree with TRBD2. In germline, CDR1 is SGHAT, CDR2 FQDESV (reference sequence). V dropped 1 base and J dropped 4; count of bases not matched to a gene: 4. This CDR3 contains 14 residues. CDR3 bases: TGTGCCAGCAGCTTAGGTGTAGCGGGTTACGAGCAGTACTTC. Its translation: CASSLGVAGYEQYF.

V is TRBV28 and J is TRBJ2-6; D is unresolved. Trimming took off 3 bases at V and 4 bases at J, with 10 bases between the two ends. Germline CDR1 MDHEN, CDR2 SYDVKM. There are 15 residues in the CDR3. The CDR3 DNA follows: TGTGCCAGCAGTTTGTCAGGTCCCGGGGCCAACGTCCTGACTTTC. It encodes CASSLSGPGANVLTF.

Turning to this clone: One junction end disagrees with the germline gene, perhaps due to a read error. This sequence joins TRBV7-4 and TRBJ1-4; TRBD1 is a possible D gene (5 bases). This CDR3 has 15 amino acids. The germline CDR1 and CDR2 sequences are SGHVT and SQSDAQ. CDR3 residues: CASSLAIRQQEKLFF. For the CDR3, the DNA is TGTGCCAGCAGCCTAGCCATTCGACAGCAAGAAAAACTGTTTTTT.

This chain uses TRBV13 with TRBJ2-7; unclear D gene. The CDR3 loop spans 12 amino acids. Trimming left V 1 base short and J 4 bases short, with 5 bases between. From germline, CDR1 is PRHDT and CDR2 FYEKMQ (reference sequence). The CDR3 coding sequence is TGTGCCAGCAGCTTAGAGGATTACGAGCAGTACTTC. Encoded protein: CASSLEDYEQYF.

The CDR3 coding sequence is TGTGCCAGCAGCCAAGTAGCGGGCCTCTCCTACGAGCAGTACTTC. Its protein product is CASSQVAGLSYEQYF. The chain links TRBV4-2 to TRBJ2-7; 7 bases agree with TRBD2. The CDR3 has 15 amino acids. V shed 1 base and J 0 bases; nucleotides not matched to a gene: 3. Looked up from germline, CDR1 is LGHNA and CDR2 is YNFKEQ.

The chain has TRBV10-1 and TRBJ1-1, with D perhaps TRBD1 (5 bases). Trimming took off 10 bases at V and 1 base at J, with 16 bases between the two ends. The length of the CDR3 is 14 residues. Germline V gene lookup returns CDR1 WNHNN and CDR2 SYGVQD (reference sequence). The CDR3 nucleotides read TGCGCCATCCTAGGGGTTGTAAGGAACACTGAAGCTTTCTTT. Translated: CAILGVVRNTEAFF.

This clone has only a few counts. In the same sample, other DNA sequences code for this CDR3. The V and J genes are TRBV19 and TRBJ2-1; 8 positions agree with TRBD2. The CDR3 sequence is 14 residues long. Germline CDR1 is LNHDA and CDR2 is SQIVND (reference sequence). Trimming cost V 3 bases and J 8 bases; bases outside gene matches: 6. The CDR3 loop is CASSIGTSVDEQFF. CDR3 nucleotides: TGTGCCAGTAGTATTGGGACTAGTGTTGATGAGCAGTTCTTC.

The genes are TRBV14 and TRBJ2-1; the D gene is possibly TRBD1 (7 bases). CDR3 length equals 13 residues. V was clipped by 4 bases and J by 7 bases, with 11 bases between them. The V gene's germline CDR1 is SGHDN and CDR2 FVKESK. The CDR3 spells CASSPQGGNEQFF. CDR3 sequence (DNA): TGTGCCAGCAGCCCTCAGGGGGGTAATGAGCAGTTCTTC.

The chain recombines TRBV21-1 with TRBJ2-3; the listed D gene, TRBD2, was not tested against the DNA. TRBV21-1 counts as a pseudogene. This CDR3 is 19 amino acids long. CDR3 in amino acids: CASTFRRLAGVTNPDTQYF. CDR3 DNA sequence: TGTGCCAGCACCTTCCGTCGACTAGCGGGAGTCACTAACCCCGATACGCAGTATTTT.

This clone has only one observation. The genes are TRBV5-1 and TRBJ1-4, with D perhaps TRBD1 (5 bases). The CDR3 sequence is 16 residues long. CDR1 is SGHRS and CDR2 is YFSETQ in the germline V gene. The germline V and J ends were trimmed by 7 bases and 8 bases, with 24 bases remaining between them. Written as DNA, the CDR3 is TGCGCCAGCCAGTTTCGAACCGGGACTGAGGGCGAAAAACTGTTTTTT. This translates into CASQFRTGTEGEKLFF.

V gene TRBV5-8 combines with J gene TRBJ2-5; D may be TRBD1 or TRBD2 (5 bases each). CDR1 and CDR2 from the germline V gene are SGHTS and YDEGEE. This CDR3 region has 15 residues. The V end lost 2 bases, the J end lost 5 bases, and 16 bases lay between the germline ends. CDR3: CASSLGDHREETQYF. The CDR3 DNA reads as TGTGCCAGCAGCTTAGGGGACCATAGAGAGGAGACCCAGTACTTC.

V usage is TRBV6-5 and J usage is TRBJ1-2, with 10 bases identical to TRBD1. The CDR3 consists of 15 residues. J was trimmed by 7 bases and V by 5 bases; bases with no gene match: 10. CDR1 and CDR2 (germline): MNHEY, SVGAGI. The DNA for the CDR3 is TGTGCCAGCAGTAAAACCGGGACAGGGGCAGGTGGCTACACCTTC. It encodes CASSKTGTGAGGYTF.